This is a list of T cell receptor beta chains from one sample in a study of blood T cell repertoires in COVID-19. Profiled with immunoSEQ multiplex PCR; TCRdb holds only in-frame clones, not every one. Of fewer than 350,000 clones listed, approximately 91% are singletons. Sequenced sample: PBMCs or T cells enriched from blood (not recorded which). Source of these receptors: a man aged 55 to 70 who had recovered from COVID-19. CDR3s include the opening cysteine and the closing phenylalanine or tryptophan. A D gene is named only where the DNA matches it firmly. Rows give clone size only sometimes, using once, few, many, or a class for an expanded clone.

CDR3aa: CASSLIRAGGNIQYF; CDR3nt: TGCGCCAGCAGCTTAATCCGAGCGGGTGGGAACATTCAGTACTTC; v_gene: TRBV5-1; abundance: -; d_gene: -; j_gene: TRBJ2-4
CDR3aa: CASSMDFEWNEQFF; CDR3nt: TGCGCCAGCAGCATGGACTTCGAATGGAATGAGCAGTTCTTC; v_gene: TRBV5-1; abundance: -; d_gene: -; j_gene: TRBJ2-1
CDR3aa: CAIGQSFSSGNTIYF; CDR3nt: TGTGCCATCGGACAGAGTTTTAGCTCTGGAAACACCATATATTTT; v_gene: TRBV10-3; abundance: -; d_gene: -; j_gene: TRBJ1-3
CDR3aa: CASSQTFGTYYNEQFF; CDR3nt: TGTGCCAGCAGCCAAACTTTCGGGACATACTACAATGAGCAGTTCTTC; v_gene: TRBV3-1/TRBV3-2; abundance: -; d_gene: -; j_gene: TRBJ2-1
CDR3aa: CASSNNPGLGGNSPLHF; CDR3nt: TGTGCCAGCAGCAATAACCCCGGACTTGGCGGCAATTCACCCCTCCACTTT; v_gene: TRBV28; abundance: once; d_gene: -; j_gene: TRBJ1-6
CDR3aa: CASPPLVGDAEDTQYF; CDR3nt: TGTGCCAGCCCCCCTCTTGTGGGAGACGCTGAAGATACGCAGTATTTT; v_gene: TRBV28; abundance: -; d_gene: -; j_gene: TRBJ2-3
CDR3aa: CASSPGTGRTQPQHF; CDR3nt: TGTGCCAGTAGTCCAGGGACAGGGCGTACTCAGCCCCAGCATTTT; v_gene: TRBV19; abundance: once; d_gene: TRBD1; j_gene: TRBJ1-5
CDR3aa: CASSDDRGHSGNTIYF; CDR3nt: TGTGCCAGCAGTGACGACAGGGGGCACTCTGGAAACACCATATATTTT; v_gene: TRBV6-4; abundance: once; d_gene: TRBD1; j_gene: TRBJ1-3
CDR3aa: CATSDSLARRVDEQFF; CDR3nt: TGTGCCACCAGTGATTCTCTAGCCCGGAGGGTCGATGAGCAGTTCTTC; v_gene: TRBV24-1; abundance: -; d_gene: -; j_gene: TRBJ2-1
CDR3aa: CASSLWRDRVNEQYF; CDR3nt: TGTGCCAGCAGCTTGTGGAGGGACAGGGTCAACGAGCAGTACTTC; v_gene: TRBV5-6; abundance: -; d_gene: TRBD1; j_gene: TRBJ2-7
CDR3aa: CASSYKGAGYGYTF; CDR3nt: TGTGCCAGCAGTTACAAGGGGGCCGGGTATGGCTACACCTTC; v_gene: TRBV27; abundance: -; d_gene: TRBD1; j_gene: TRBJ1-2
CDR3aa: CAWSVQGGNQPQHF; CDR3nt: TGTGCCTGGAGTGTACAGGGCGGCAATCAGCCCCAGCATTTT; v_gene: TRBV30; abundance: -; d_gene: -; j_gene: TRBJ1-5
CDR3aa: CASSQDFGPPPTDTQYF; CDR3nt: TGCGCCAGCAGCCAAGATTTTGGGCCCCCCCCCACAGATACGCAGTATTTT; v_gene: TRBV4-3; abundance: -; d_gene: -; j_gene: TRBJ2-3
CDR3aa: CASSRLAGTPSYEQYF; CDR3nt: TGTGCCAGCAGCAGACTAGCGGGAACCCCGTCCTACGAGCAGTACTTC; v_gene: TRBV7-2; abundance: -; d_gene: TRBD2; j_gene: TRBJ2-7
CDR3aa: CASSINGKYSNQPQHF; CDR3nt: TGTGCCAGCAGTATCAACGGGAAGTATAGCAATCAGCCCCAGCATTTT; v_gene: TRBV27; abundance: -; d_gene: -; j_gene: TRBJ1-5
CDR3aa: CASSALGLAGVDTQYF; CDR3nt: TGTGCCAGCAGCGCCCTGGGGCTAGCGGGAGTGGATACGCAGTATTTT; v_gene: TRBV9; abundance: -; d_gene: TRBD2; j_gene: TRBJ2-3
CDR3aa: CATATRQDTDTQYF; CDR3nt: TGTGCCACCGCTACTCGACAGGACACAGATACGCAGTATTTT; v_gene: TRBV24-1; abundance: -; d_gene: -; j_gene: TRBJ2-3
CDR3aa: CASSYQGMNTEAFF; CDR3nt: TGTGCCAGCAGTTACCAGGGCATGAACACTGAAGCTTTCTTT; v_gene: TRBV6-5; abundance: -; d_gene: -; j_gene: TRBJ1-1
CDR3aa: CASSYGGTGNQPQHF; CDR3nt: TGTGCCAGCAGTTACGGGGGGACTGGTAATCAGCCCCAGCATTTT; v_gene: TRBV6-2/TRBV6-3; abundance: -; d_gene: -; j_gene: TRBJ1-5
CDR3aa: CASSHVQGTPYEQYF; CDR3nt: TGTGCCAGCAGTCACGTACAGGGAACTCCCTACGAGCAGTACTTC; v_gene: TRBV28; abundance: -; d_gene: -; j_gene: TRBJ2-7
CDR3aa: CAWSQDLNEQFF; CDR3nt: TGTGCCTGGAGCCAGGATCTCAATGAGCAGTTCTTC; v_gene: TRBV30; abundance: -; d_gene: -; j_gene: TRBJ2-1
CDR3aa: CASSVGQDNEQFF; CDR3nt: TGTGCCAGCAGCGTAGGGCAGGACAATGAGCAGTTCTTC; v_gene: TRBV9; abundance: -; d_gene: -; j_gene: TRBJ2-1
CDR3aa: CASSPPGISNQPQHF; CDR3nt: TGTGCCAGCTCACCACCCGGGATCAGCAATCAGCCCCAGCATTTT; v_gene: TRBV18; abundance: -; d_gene: -; j_gene: TRBJ1-5
CDR3aa: CASSQKGTANTGELFF; CDR3nt: TGTGCCAGCAGCCAAAAAGGGACAGCGAACACCGGGGAGCTGTTTTTT; v_gene: TRBV3-1/TRBV3-2; abundance: once; d_gene: TRBD1; j_gene: TRBJ2-2
CDR3aa: CASSQQGYNSPLHF; CDR3nt: TGTGCCAGCAGCCAACAGGGATATAATTCACCCCTCCACTTT; v_gene: TRBV3-1/TRBV3-2; abundance: -; d_gene: -; j_gene: TRBJ1-6
CDR3aa: CASSLTVSGAFF; CDR3nt: TGTGCCAGCAGTTTGACCGTATCGGGAGCTTTCTTT; v_gene: TRBV28; abundance: once; d_gene: -; j_gene: TRBJ1-1
CDR3aa: CATGNRLSEAFF; CDR3nt: TGTGCCACGGGGAACAGACTTTCTGAAGCTTTCTTT; v_gene: TRBV3-1/TRBV3-2; abundance: once; d_gene: -; j_gene: TRBJ1-1
CDR3aa: CASSERGTGTENTIYF; CDR3nt: TGTGCCAGCAGTGAACGAGGGACAGGGACTGAAAACACCATATATTTT; v_gene: TRBV6-1; abundance: -; d_gene: TRBD1; j_gene: TRBJ1-3
CDR3aa: CASSMRLRDPLNEQFF; CDR3nt: TGTGCCAGTAGTATGCGGTTGCGCGACCCCCTCAATGAGCAGTTCTTC; v_gene: TRBV19; abundance: -; d_gene: -; j_gene: TRBJ2-1
CDR3aa: CATSDGQGGYTGELFF; CDR3nt: TGTGCCACCAGTGATGGACAGGGAGGCTACACCGGGGAGCTGTTTTTT; v_gene: TRBV24-1; abundance: -; d_gene: TRBD1; j_gene: TRBJ2-2
CDR3aa: CASSLTINNEQFF; CDR3nt: TGTGCCAGCAGCCTGACTATAAACAATGAGCAGTTCTTC; v_gene: TRBV6-5; abundance: -; d_gene: -; j_gene: TRBJ2-1
CDR3aa: CASSRGLGEGYEQYF; CDR3nt: TGTGCCAGCAGCCGGGGATTAGGAGAAGGGTACGAGCAGTACTTC; v_gene: TRBV7-2; abundance: few; d_gene: -; j_gene: TRBJ2-7
CDR3aa: CASSWGQGFTEAFF; CDR3nt: TGCGCCAGCAGCTGGGGACAGGGGTTTACTGAAGCTTTCTTT; v_gene: TRBV4-1; abundance: -; d_gene: TRBD1; j_gene: TRBJ1-1
CDR3aa: CAWSQTGPSYEQYF; CDR3nt: TGTGCCTGGAGTCAGACAGGGCCATCCTACGAGCAGTACTTC; v_gene: TRBV30; abundance: once; d_gene: TRBD1; j_gene: TRBJ2-7
CDR3aa: CASSYSGTAGANVLTF; CDR3nt: TGTGCCAGCAGTTACTCGGGGACAGCCGGGGCCAACGTCCTGACTTTC; v_gene: TRBV6-5; abundance: -; d_gene: TRBD1; j_gene: TRBJ2-6
CDR3aa: CASSQVHSGGSPLHF; CDR3nt: TGTGCCAGCAGCCAAGTCCATTCTGGCGGTTCACCCCTCCACTTT; v_gene: TRBV3-1/TRBV3-2; abundance: -; d_gene: -; j_gene: TRBJ1-6
CDR3aa: CSASWGRENTGELFF; CDR3nt: TGCAGTGCTAGTTGGGGCAGGGAGAACACCGGGGAGCTGTTTTTT; v_gene: TRBV20-1; abundance: -; d_gene: -; j_gene: TRBJ2-2
CDR3aa: CASSLSGRETQYF; CDR3nt: TGTGCCAGCAGCTTATCCGGGAGGGAGACCCAGTACTTC; v_gene: TRBV7-3; abundance: -; d_gene: TRBD2; j_gene: TRBJ2-5
CDR3aa: CATSDSGTSGYEQYF; CDR3nt: TGTGCCACCAGTGATTCCGGGACTAGTGGCTACGAGCAGTACTTC; v_gene: TRBV24-1; abundance: -; d_gene: TRBD2; j_gene: TRBJ2-7
CDR3aa: CASSYGQGTGYTF; CDR3nt: TGTGCCAGCAGTTATGGACAGGGTACGGGCTACACCTTC; v_gene: TRBV6-5; abundance: -; d_gene: TRBD1; j_gene: TRBJ1-2
CDR3aa: CASSLGAGGSDTQYF; CDR3nt: TGTGCCAGCAGCTTAGGGGCGGGGGGATCAGATACGCAGTATTTT; v_gene: TRBV7-2; abundance: -; d_gene: TRBD2; j_gene: TRBJ2-3
CDR3aa: CASRRQGNSYEQYF; CDR3nt: TGTGCCAGTAGGAGACAGGGGAACTCCTACGAGCAGTACTTC; v_gene: TRBV19; abundance: -; d_gene: TRBD1; j_gene: TRBJ2-7
CDR3aa: CASSALASTGAISYTF; CDR3nt: TGTGCCAGCAGCGCACTGGCTTCGACAGGAGCTATAAGCTACACCTTC; v_gene: TRBV9; abundance: -; d_gene: -; j_gene: TRBJ1-2
CDR3aa: CASSIGQSSYEQYF; CDR3nt: TGCGCCAGCAGCATCGGACAGAGCTCCTACGAGCAGTACTTC; v_gene: TRBV5-1; abundance: -; d_gene: -; j_gene: TRBJ2-7
CDR3aa: CASSFLPYEQYF; CDR3nt: TGTGCCAGCAGTTTCCTCCCTTACGAGCAGTACTTC; v_gene: TRBV12-3/TRBV12-4; abundance: -; d_gene: -; j_gene: TRBJ2-7
CDR3aa: CASSKITGTGHQPQHF; CDR3nt: TGTGCCAGCAGTAAAATAACCGGGACAGGCCATCAGCCCCAGCATTTT; v_gene: TRBV27; abundance: -; d_gene: TRBD1; j_gene: TRBJ1-5
CDR3aa: CASMEHGGLAGISGANVLTF; CDR3nt: TGTGCCAGCATGGAGCACGGGGGACTAGCGGGGATCTCTGGGGCCAACGTCCTGACTTTC; v_gene: TRBV7-3; abundance: -; d_gene: TRBD2; j_gene: TRBJ2-6
CDR3aa: CATPPQGGGELFF; CDR3nt: TGTGCCACTCCCCCACAGGGCGGCGGGGAGCTGTTTTTT; v_gene: TRBV6-5; abundance: -; d_gene: -; j_gene: TRBJ2-2
CDR3aa: CASSSTSRQGRNTIYF; CDR3nt: TGTGCCAGCAGCTCCACTTCTCGACAGGGCCGAAACACCATATATTTT; v_gene: TRBV28; abundance: -; d_gene: TRBD1; j_gene: TRBJ1-3
CDR3aa: CASSLGQGDYNEQFF; CDR3nt: TGTGCCAGCAGCTTGGGACAGGGGGACTACAATGAGCAGTTCTTC; v_gene: TRBV5-4; abundance: -; d_gene: TRBD1; j_gene: TRBJ2-1
CDR3aa: CASSARGSNTEAFF; CDR3nt: TGTGCCAGCTCAGCTAGGGGGTCTAACACTGAAGCTTTCTTT; v_gene: TRBV18; abundance: -; d_gene: -; j_gene: TRBJ1-1
CDR3aa: CASSLTSGSPGELFF; CDR3nt: TGTGCCAGCAGCTTAACTAGCGGGAGCCCCGGGGAGCTGTTTTTT; v_gene: TRBV7-3; abundance: -; d_gene: TRBD2; j_gene: TRBJ2-2
CDR3aa: CASSKFIEGSDQPQHF; CDR3nt: TGTGCCAGCAGCAAATTTATAGAGGGATCGGATCAGCCCCAGCATTTT; v_gene: TRBV21-1; abundance: -; d_gene: -; j_gene: TRBJ1-5